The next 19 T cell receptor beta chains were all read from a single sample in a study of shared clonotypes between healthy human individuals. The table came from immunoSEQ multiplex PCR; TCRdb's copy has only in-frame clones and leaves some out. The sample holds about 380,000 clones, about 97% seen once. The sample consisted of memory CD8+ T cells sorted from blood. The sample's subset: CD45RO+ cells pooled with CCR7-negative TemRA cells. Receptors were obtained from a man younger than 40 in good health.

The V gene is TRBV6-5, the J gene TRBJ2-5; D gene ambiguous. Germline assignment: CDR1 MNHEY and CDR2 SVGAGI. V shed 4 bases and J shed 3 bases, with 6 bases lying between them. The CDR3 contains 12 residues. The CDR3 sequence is CASSSYKETQYF. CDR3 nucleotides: TGTGCCAGCAGTTCCTATAAAGAGACCCAGTACTTC.

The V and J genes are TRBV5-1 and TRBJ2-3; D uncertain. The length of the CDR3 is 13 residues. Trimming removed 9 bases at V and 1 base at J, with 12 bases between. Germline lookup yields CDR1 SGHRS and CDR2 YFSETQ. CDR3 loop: CATKWWGTDTQYF. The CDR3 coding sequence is TGCGCCACCAAGTGGTGGGGCACAGATACGCAGTATTTT.

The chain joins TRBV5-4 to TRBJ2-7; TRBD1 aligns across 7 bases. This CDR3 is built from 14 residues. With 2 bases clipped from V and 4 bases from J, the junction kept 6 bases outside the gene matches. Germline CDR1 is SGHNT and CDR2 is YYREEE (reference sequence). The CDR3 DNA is TGTGCCAGCAGCTTCGCCGACAGGGAATACGAGCAGTACTTC. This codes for CASSFADREYEQYF.

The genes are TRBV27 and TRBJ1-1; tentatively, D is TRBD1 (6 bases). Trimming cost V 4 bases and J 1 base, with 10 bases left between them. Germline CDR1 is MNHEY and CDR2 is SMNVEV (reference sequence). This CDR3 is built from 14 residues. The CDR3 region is CASSSQGTNTEAFF. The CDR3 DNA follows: TGTGCCAGCAGTTCGCAGGGGACGAACACTGAAGCTTTCTTT.

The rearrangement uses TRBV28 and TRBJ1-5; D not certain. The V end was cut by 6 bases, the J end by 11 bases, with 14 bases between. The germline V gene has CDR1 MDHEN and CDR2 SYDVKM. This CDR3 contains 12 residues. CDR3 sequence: CASRAGVSAQHF. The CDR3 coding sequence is TGTGCCAGCAGAGCGGGTGTCTCGGCCCAGCATTTT.

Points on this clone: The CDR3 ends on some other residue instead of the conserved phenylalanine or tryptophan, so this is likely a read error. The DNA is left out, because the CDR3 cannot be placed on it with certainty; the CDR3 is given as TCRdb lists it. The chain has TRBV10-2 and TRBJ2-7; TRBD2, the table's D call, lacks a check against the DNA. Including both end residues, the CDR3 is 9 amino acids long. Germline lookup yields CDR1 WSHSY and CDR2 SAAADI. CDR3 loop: CASSGGVSL.

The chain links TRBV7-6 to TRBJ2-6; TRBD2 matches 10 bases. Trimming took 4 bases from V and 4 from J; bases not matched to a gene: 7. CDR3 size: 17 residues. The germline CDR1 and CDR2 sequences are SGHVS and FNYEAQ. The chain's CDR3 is CASSSLAGVAGANVLTF. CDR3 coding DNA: TGTGCCAGCAGCTCGCTAGCGGGAGTGGCAGGGGCCAACGTCCTGACTTTC.

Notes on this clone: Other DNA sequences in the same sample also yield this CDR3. The DNA of the CDR3 is TGTGCCAGTAGTTTCTACAATGAGCAGTTCTTC. Residues: CASSFYNEQFF. The V gene is TRBV19, the J gene TRBJ2-1; D remains unclear. Between the trimmed V and J ends, which lost 5 bases and 3 bases, there was a span of 2 bases. Germline CDR1 is LNHDA and CDR2 is SQIVND (reference sequence). CDR3 length: 11 residues.

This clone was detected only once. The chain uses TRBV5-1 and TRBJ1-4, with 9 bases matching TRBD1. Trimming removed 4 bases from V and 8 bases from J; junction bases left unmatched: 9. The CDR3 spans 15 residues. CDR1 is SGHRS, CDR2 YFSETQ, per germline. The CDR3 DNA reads TGCGCCAGCAGCAATCCGGGACAGGGTCAGGAAAAACTGTTTTTT. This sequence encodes CASSNPGQGQEKLFF.

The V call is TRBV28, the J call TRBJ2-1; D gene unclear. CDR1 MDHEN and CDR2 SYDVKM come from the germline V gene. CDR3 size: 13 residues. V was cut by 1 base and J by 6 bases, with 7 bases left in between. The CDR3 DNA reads TGTGCCAGCAGTTTATTAGGCATCAATGAGCAGTTCTTC. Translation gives CASSLLGINEQFF.

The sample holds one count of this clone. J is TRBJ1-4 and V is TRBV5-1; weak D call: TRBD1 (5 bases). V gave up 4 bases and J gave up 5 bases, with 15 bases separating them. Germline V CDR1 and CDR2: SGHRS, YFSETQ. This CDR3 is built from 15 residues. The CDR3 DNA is TGCGCCAGCAGCCAGGACGGGGCCAGAAATGAAAAACTGTTTTTT. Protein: CASSQDGARNEKLFF.

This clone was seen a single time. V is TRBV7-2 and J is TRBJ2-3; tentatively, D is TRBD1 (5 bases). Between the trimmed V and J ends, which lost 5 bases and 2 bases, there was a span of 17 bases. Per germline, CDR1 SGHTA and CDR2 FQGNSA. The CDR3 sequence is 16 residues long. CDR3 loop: CASSAWGTFPTDTQYF. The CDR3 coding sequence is TGTGCCAGCAGCGCCTGGGGCACTTTCCCCACAGATACGCAGTATTTT.

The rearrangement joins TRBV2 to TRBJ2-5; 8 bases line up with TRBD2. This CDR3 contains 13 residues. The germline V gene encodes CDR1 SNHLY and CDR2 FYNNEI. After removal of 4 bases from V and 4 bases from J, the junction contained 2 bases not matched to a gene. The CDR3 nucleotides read TGTGCCAGCAGTGCCGGGAGGGCAGAGACCCAGTACTTC. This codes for CASSAGRAETQYF.

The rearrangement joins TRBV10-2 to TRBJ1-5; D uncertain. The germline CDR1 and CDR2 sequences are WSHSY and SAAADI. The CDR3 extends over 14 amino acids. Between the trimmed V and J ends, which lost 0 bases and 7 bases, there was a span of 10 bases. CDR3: CASSESTRTQPQHF. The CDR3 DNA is TGCGCCAGCAGTGAGTCGACACGAACCCAGCCCCAGCATTTT.

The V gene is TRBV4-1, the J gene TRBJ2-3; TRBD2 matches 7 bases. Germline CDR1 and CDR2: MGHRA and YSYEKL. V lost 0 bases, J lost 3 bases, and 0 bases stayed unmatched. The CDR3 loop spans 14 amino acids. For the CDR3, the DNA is TGCGCCAGCAGCCAAGATAGCGGGACAGATACGCAGTATTTT. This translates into CASSQDSGTDTQYF.

CDR3 bases: TGTGCCAGTAGTACCCAATACAATGAGCAGTTCTTC. This translates into CASSTQYNEQFF. The gene calls are TRBV19 and TRBJ2-1; no clear D gene. This CDR3 is built from 12 residues. CDR1 is LNHDA and CDR2 is SQIVND in the germline V gene (reference sequence). V lost 4 bases and J lost 4, with 5 bases in between.

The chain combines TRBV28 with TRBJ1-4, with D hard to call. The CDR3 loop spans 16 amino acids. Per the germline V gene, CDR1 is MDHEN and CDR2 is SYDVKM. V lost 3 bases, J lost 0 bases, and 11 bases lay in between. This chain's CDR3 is CASSFINSATNEKLFF. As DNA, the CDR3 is TGTGCCAGCAGTTTCATTAACTCGGCAACTAATGAAAAACTGTTTTTT.

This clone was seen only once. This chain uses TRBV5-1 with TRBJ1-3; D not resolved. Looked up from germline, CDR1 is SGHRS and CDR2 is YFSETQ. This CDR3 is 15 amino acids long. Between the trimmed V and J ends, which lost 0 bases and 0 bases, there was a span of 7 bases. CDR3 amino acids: CASSLEIGSGNTIYF. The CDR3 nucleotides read TGCGCCAGCAGCTTGGAAATTGGCTCTGGAAACACCATATATTTT.

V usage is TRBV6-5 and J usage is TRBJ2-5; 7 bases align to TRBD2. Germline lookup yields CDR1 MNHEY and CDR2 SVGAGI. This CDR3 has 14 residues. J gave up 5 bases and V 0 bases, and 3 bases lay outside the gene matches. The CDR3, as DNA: TGTGCCAGCAGTTACTCTTTGGGGGGGGAGACCCAGTACTTC. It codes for CASSYSLGGETQYF.